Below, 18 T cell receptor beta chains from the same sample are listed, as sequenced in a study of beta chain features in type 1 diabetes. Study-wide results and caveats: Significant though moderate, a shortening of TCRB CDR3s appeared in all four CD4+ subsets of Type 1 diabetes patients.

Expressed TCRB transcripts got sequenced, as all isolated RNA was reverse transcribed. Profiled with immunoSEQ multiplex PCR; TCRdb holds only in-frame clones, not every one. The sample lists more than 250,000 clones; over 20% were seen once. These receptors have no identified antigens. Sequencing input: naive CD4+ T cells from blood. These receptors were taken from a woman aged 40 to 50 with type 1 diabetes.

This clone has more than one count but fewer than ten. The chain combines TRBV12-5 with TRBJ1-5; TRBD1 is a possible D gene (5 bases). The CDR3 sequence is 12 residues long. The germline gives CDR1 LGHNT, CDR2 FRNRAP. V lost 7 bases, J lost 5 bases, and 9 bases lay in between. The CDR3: CASARGDQPQHF. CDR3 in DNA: TGTGCTAGTGCCCGGGGGGATCAGCCCCAGCATTTT.

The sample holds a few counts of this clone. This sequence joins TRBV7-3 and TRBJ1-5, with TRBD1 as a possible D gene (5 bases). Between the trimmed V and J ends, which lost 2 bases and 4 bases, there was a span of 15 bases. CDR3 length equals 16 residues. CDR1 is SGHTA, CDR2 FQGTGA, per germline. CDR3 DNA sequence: TGTGCCAGCAGCTTAGGCAACCAGGGCCAGAATCAGCCCCAGCATTTT. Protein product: CASSLGNQGQNQPQHF.

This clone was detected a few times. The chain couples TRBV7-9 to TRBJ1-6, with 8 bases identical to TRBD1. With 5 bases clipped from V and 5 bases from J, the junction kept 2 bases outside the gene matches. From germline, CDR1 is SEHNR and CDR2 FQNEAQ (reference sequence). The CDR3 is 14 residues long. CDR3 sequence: CASSLGQDNSPLHF. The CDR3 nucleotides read TGTGCCAGCAGCCTGGGACAGGATAATTCACCCCTCCACTTT.

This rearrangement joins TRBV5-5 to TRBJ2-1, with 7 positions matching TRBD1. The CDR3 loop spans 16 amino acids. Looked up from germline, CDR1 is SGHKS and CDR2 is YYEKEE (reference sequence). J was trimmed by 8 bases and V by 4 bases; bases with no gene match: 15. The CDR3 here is CASSPTRQGQRDEQFF. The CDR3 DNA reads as TGTGCCAGCAGCCCAACCCGACAGGGCCAACGGGATGAGCAGTTCTTC.

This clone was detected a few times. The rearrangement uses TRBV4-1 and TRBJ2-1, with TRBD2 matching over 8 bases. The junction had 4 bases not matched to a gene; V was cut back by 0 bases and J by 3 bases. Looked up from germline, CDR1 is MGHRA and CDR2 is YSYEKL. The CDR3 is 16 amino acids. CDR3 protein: CASSQDSGGHYNEQFF. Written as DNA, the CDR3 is TGCGCCAGCAGCCAAGATTCGGGGGGGCACTACAATGAGCAGTTCTTC.

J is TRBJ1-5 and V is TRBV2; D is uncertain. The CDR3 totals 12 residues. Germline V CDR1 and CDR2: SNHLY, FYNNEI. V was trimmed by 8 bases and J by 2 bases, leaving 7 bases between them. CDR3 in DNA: TGTGCCAGCCGGGAGGGCAATCAGCCCCAGCATTTT. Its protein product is CASREGNQPQHF.

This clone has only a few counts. CDR3 sequence reads: CASSPPGTSDEQYF. The DNA of the CDR3 is TGTGCCAGCTCACCCCCGGGTACTAGCGACGAGCAGTACTTC. The chain uses TRBV18 and TRBJ2-7, with 7 bases lining up with TRBD2. This CDR3 has 14 amino acids. Germline loops: CDR1 KGHSH, CDR2 LQKENI. Unmatched junction bases numbered 7, after V lost 3 bases and J lost 5 bases.

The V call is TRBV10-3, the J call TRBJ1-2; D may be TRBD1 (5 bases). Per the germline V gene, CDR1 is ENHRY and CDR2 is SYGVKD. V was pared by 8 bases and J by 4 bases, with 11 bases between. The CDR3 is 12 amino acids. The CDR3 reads CAIQGSLYGYTF. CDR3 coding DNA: TGTGCCATCCAGGGCTCCCTCTATGGCTACACCTTC.

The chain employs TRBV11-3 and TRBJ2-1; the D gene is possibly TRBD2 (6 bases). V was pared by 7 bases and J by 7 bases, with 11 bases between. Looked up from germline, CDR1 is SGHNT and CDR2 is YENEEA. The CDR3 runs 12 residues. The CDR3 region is CASMGGGNEQFF. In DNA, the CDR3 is TGTGCCAGCATGGGAGGTGGAAATGAGCAGTTCTTC.

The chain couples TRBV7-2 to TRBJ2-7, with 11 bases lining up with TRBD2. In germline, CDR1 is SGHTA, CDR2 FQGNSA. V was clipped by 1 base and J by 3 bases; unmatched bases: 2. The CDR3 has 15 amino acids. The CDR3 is CASSLDLAGGYEQYF. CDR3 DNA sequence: TGTGCCAGCAGCTTAGATCTAGCGGGGGGCTACGAGCAGTACTTC.

For the CDR3, the DNA is TGTGCCAGCAGCTCCAGGGTAGCCCAGTACTTC. It is translated as CASSSRVAQYF. The chain uses TRBV6-6 and TRBJ2-5; TRBD1 is a possible D gene (5 bases). The ends were cut back, 6 bases at V and 9 bases at J, with 11 bases in the middle. Germline CDR1 and CDR2: MNHNY and SVGAGI (reference sequence). This CDR3 is 11 amino acids long.

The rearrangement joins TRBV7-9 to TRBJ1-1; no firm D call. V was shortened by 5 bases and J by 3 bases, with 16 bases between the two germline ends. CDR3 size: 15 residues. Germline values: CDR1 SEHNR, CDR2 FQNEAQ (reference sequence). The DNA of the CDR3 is TGTGCCAGCAGCCCGCGAGGGATTGGAGACACTGAAGCTTTCTTT. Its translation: CASSPRGIGDTEAFF.

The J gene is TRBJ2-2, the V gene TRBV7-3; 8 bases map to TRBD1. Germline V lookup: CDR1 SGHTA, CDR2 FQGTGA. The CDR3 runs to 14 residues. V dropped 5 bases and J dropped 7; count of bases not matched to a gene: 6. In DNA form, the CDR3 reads TGTGCCAGCAGCCATCGACAGGGGCACGGGGAGCTGTTTTTT. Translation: CASSHRQGHGELFF.

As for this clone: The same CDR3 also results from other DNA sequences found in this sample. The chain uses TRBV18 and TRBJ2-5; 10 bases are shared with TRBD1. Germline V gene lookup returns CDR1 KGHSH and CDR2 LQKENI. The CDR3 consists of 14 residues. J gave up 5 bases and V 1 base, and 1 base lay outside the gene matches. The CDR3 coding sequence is TGTGCCAGCTCACCACTGGACAGGGGGGAGACCCAGTACTTC. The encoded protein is CASSPLDRGETQYF.

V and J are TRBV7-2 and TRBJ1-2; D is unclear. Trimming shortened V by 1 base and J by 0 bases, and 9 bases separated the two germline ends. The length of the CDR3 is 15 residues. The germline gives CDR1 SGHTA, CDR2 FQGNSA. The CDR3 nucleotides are TGTGCCAGCAGCTTAGGGAGAAGAGCTAACTATGGCTACACCTTC. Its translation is CASSLGRRANYGYTF.

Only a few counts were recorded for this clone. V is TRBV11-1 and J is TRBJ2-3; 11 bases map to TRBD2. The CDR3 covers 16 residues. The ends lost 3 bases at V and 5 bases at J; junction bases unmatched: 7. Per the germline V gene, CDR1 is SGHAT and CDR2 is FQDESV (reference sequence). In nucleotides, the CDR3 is TGTGCCAGCAGCTTGACGACTAGCGGGATAGGAGATACGCAGTATTTT. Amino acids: CASSLTTSGIGDTQYF.

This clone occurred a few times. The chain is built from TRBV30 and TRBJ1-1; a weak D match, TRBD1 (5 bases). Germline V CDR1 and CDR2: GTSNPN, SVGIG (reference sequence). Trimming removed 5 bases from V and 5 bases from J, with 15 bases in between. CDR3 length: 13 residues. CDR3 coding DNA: TGTGCCTGGTCATCAAGCCGGGGGACTGAAGCTTTCTTT. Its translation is CAWSSSRGTEAFF.

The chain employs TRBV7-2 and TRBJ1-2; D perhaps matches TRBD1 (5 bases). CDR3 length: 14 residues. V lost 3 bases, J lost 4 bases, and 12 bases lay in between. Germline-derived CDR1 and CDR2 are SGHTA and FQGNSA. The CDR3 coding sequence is TGTGCCAGCAGCTTCCCCGGCGGGGGCTATGGCTACACCTTC. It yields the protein CASSFPGGGYGYTF.